The 22 T cell receptor beta chains in this list originate from one sample, sequenced in a study of Ad26.COV2.S vaccination and SARS-CoV-2 variants. The treatment is: over 15 received Ad26.COV2.S at low or high dose, single or two shots; 5 received placebo; per-sample allocation not given. Collection of samples fell on day 63 after the first vaccine or placebo injection. Assay: immunoSEQ multiplex PCR; the TCRdb copy retains only in-frame clones and omits some. In the table there are more than 300,000 clones, roughly 86% of which are singletons. The sequences come from peripheral blood, collected in a trial of Ad26.COV2.S vaccine versus placebo. The receptors derive from a person between 18 and 65 years old who received the Ad26.COV2.S COVID-19 vaccine or a placebo.

The V call is TRBV27, the J call TRBJ1-6; D is uncertain. CDR1 MNHEY and CDR2 SMNVEV come from the germline V gene (reference sequence). The CDR3 covers 13 residues. Trimming pared 4 bases from V and 12 bases from J, leaving 13 bases between. For the CDR3, the DNA is TGTGCCAGCAGTTCATCGATTGGCTTACCCCTCCACTTT. This codes for CASSSSIGLPLHF.

The V call is TRBV27, the J call TRBJ1-5, with 9 bases matching TRBD1. Germline V gene lookup returns CDR1 MNHEY and CDR2 SMNVEV (reference sequence). V lost 6 bases, J lost 4 bases, and 7 bases stayed unmatched. The CDR3 is made up of 15 amino acids. The CDR3 is CASRPGQGANQPQHF. CDR3 sequence (DNA): TGTGCCAGCAGGCCGGGACAGGGTGCGAATCAGCCCCAGCATTTT.

This clone has more than one count but fewer than ten. The chain joins TRBV4-2 to TRBJ1-2; TRBD1 matches 9 bases. After removal of 0 bases from V and 7 bases from J, the junction contained 15 bases not matched to a gene. Germline-derived CDR1 and CDR2 are LGHNA and YNFKEQ. The CDR3 length is 18 residues. CDR3 region: CASSQEAAGTGIGGGYTF. The CDR3 DNA sequence: TGTGCCAGCAGCCAAGAAGCGGCCGGGACAGGGATCGGTGGTGGCTACACCTTC.

V and J are TRBV7-2 and TRBJ1-5, with 8 bases identical to TRBD1. Germline CDR1 and CDR2: SGHTA and FQGNSA. The ends lost 5 bases at V and 8 bases at J; junction bases unmatched: 8. This CDR3 comprises 14 residues. CDR3 amino acids: CASSRDRTLEPQHF. In nucleotides, the CDR3 is TGTGCCAGCAGCCGGGACAGGACACTAGAGCCCCAGCATTTT.

The chain links TRBV16 to TRBJ1-2; 9 bases map to TRBD1. Germline V CDR1 and CDR2: KGHSY, FQNENV. The J segment lost 2 bases and the V segment lost 4 bases, leaving 5 bases of the junction unmatched. The CDR3 contains 15 residues. The CDR3 DNA sequence: TGTGCCAGCAGCCCCCGGGACAGGGAGAACTATGGCTACACCTTC. Translation gives CASSPRDRENYGYTF.

The V call is TRBV30, the J call TRBJ1-2, with TRBD1 as a possible D gene (6 bases). Trimming removed 2 bases from V and 4 bases from J, with 11 bases in between. Per germline, CDR1 GTSNPN and CDR2 SVGIG (reference sequence). The CDR3 has 13 amino acids. The CDR3 here is CAWSPQGSYGYTF. Written as DNA, the CDR3 is TGTGCCTGGAGTCCCCAGGGGAGCTATGGCTACACCTTC.

This clone occurred a few times. This CDR3 is also generated by other DNA sequences in the sample. As DNA, the CDR3 is TGTGCCATCAGTGAGGGCAATCAGCCCCAGCATTTT. It codes for CAISEGNQPQHF. The J gene is TRBJ1-5, the V gene TRBV10-3; D not resolved. The CDR3 contains 12 residues. V gave up 2 bases and J gave up 2 bases, with 1 base separating them. The germline CDR1 and CDR2 sequences are ENHRY and SYGVKD.

The CDR3 protein is CAWRGQLHQPQHF. The CDR3 DNA reads as TGTGCCTGGAGGGGACAGTTACATCAGCCCCAGCATTTT. This chain links TRBV30 with TRBJ1-5; 7 nucleotides agree with TRBD1. Germline V lookup: CDR1 GTSNPN, CDR2 SVGIG (reference sequence). This CDR3 is built from 13 residues. Trimming removed 3 bases from V and 5 bases from J; junction bases left unmatched: 4.

The chain couples TRBV14 to TRBJ2-1, with TRBD2 matching 15 bases. CDR1 and CDR2 (germline): SGHDN, FVKESK. V shed 4 bases, J shed 13 bases, and the junction held 14 bases outside the gene matches. The CDR3 has 17 residues. CDR3 nucleotides: TGTGCCAGCAGCCCCCCACCCGGACTAGCGGGGGGGCGGAGTCAGTTCTTC. Translated: CASSPPPGLAGGRSQFF.

V usage is TRBV11-2 and J usage is TRBJ2-7; the match to TRBD1 covers 11 bases. This CDR3 region has 16 residues. CDR1 and CDR2 from the germline V gene are SGHAT and FQNNGV. V lost 4 bases to trimming and J lost 5 bases; unmatched junction nucleotides: 10. Written as DNA, the CDR3 is TGTGCCAGCAGCTCGAGGTCGGGGACAGGGGGTCACGAGCAGTACTTC. It specifies CASSSRSGTGGHEQYF. Variable domain in full (rest from reference TRBV11-2 and TRBJ2-7): EAGVAQSPRYKIIEKRQSVAFWCNPISGHATLYWYQQILGQGPKLLIQFQNNGVVDDSQLPKDRFSAERLKGVDSTLKIQPAKLEDSAVYLCASSSRSGTGGHEQYFGPGTRLTVT.

Remarks on this clone: Other DNA sequences in this sample translate to the same CDR3. The chain uses TRBV18 and TRBJ2-1; 10 bases fit TRBD2. The V segment lost 0 bases and the J segment 2 bases; nucleotides outside the gene matches: 1. The CDR3 extends over 16 amino acids. Germline CDR1 KGHSH, CDR2 LQKENI. The CDR3 loop reads CASSPPSGGAYNEQFF. CDR3 DNA sequence: TGTGCCAGCTCACCACCCAGCGGGGGGGCCTACAATGAGCAGTTCTTC. The full variable domain, completed using reference TRBV18 and TRBJ2-1, is NAGVMQNPRHLVRRRGQEARLRCSPMKGHSHVYWYRQLPEEGLKFMVYLQKENIIDESGMPKERFSAEFPKEGPSILRIQQVVRGDSAAYFCASSPPSGGAYNEQFFGPGTRLTVL.

This sequence joins TRBV30 and TRBJ1-3; D unresolved. Germline CDR1 GTSNPN, CDR2 SVGIG (reference sequence). The V gene lost 0 bases and the J gene lost 0 bases, with 15 bases spanning the gap. This CDR3 has 17 residues. The CDR3 region has the DNA TGTGCCTGGAGTGTAGACAAGACCGGCCGCTCTGGAAACACCATATATTTT. This codes for CAWSVDKTGRSGNTIYF.

The chain links TRBV5-5 to TRBJ2-2, with no clear D. Germline V gene data show CDR1 as SGHKS and CDR2 as YYEKEE (reference sequence). Trimming removed 4 bases from V and 4 bases from J, with 14 bases in between. The CDR3 contains 15 residues. CDR3 residues: CASSPPPQPTGELFF. CDR3 sequence (DNA): TGTGCCAGCAGCCCTCCCCCGCAGCCCACCGGGGAGCTGTTTTTT.

This clone has a single count. J is TRBJ1-2 and V is TRBV5-1; TRBD1 is a possible D gene (6 bases). V was pared by 1 base and J by 4 bases, with 14 bases between. In germline, CDR1 is SGHRS, CDR2 YFSETQ. The CDR3 spans 15 residues. The CDR3 nucleotides are TGCGCCAGCAGCTTGTCCGGGGGCAAGGGCTATGGCTACACCTTC. Translation: CASSLSGGKGYGYTF.

This clone came up a few times. The chain is built from TRBV5-1 and TRBJ2-5; possible D gene TRBD2, 5 bases. Germline V gives CDR1 SGHRS, CDR2 YFSETQ. The V end was cut by 5 bases, the J end by 1 base, with 9 bases between. The CDR3 is 13 amino acids. In DNA form, the CDR3 reads TGCGCCAGCAGTGAGGGATCCCAAGAGACCCAGTACTTC. Encoded protein: CASSEGSQETQYF.

The chain carries TRBV5-4 and TRBJ2-2; 7 positions match TRBD2. This CDR3 has 16 amino acids. Germline-derived CDR1 and CDR2 are SGHNT and YYREEE (reference sequence). Germline trimming cut 4 bases from V and 5 bases from J; bases unmatched to any gene: 11. For the CDR3, the DNA is TGTGCCAGCAGCATGGGGTCATGGGGAGGGACCGGGGAGCTGTTTTTT. Encoded protein: CASSMGSWGGTGELFF.

The chain uses TRBV6-5 and TRBJ1-2; D is possibly TRBD1 (6 bases). The CDR3 is made up of 13 amino acids. The germline gives CDR1 MNHEY, CDR2 SVGAGI. The V end lost 6 bases, the J end lost 2 bases, and 10 bases lay between the germline ends. The CDR3 here is CASREGQNYGYTF. Here the CDR3 DNA reads TGTGCCAGCAGGGAGGGACAAAACTATGGCTACACCTTC.

The rearrangement links TRBV4-1 to TRBJ1-5; D remains ambiguous. CDR3 size: 13 residues. Looked up from germline, CDR1 is MGHRA and CDR2 is YSYEKL. The V end lost 1 base, the J end lost 6 bases, and 7 bases lay between the germline ends. The CDR3 nucleotides are TGCGCCAGCAGCCAAGGAGGACTTCAGCCCCAGCATTTT. As protein: CASSQGGLQPQHF.

The chain recombines TRBV19 with TRBJ1-3; D may be TRBD1 (5 bases). This CDR3 spans 16 amino acids. Trimming pared 3 bases from V and 4 bases from J, leaving 16 bases between. From germline, CDR1 is LNHDA and CDR2 SQIVND (reference sequence). The chain's CDR3 is CASSIERGARGNTIYF. Written as DNA, the CDR3 is TGTGCCAGTAGTATCGAACGGGGCGCGAGGGGAAACACCATATATTTT.

The chain recombines TRBV7-6 with TRBJ2-3; D possibly corresponds to TRBD1 (5 bases). The CDR3 totals 16 residues. Trimming removed 0 bases at V and 2 bases at J, with 12 bases between. From germline, CDR1 is SGHVS and CDR2 FNYEAQ. CDR3 nucleotides: TGTGCCAGCAGCTTAGCTGGACACCTCTTCACAGATACGCAGTATTTT. It is translated as CASSLAGHLFTDTQYF.

This clone showed up just a few times. The CDR3 here is CASSPGQKREQYF. CDR3 nucleotides: TGTGCCAGCTCACCGGGACAGAAAAGGGAGCAGTACTTC. The genes are TRBV18 and TRBJ2-7, with 7 bases identical to TRBD1. The V and J ends lost 3 bases and 7 bases, in that order; junction bases with no gene match: 6. Per the germline V gene, CDR1 is KGHSH and CDR2 is LQKENI. The CDR3 is 13 residues long.

This clone was seen only once. The chain employs TRBV2 and TRBJ1-5; no definite D call. V lost 1 base to trimming and J lost 2 bases, with 9 bases between them. From germline, CDR1 is SNHLY and CDR2 FYNNEI. The CDR3 is 15 residues long. The CDR3 DNA reads as TGTGCCAGCAGTGAAGACAGTCTGGGCAATCAGCCCCAGCATTTT. Translated, it gives CASSEDSLGNQPQHF. Supplemented by reference TRBV2 and TRBJ1-5, the full variable domain reads EPEVTQTPSHQVTQMGQEVILRCVPISNHLYFYWYRQILGQKVEFLVSFYNNEISEKSEIFDDQFSVERPDGSNFTLKIRSTKLEDSAMYFCASSEDSLGNQPQHFGDGTRLSIL.